A single sample gave rise to the 23 T cell receptor beta chains below, sequenced in a study of early T cells in non-severe SARS-CoV-2 infection. TCRdb ran MiXCR on the 5' RACE reads and lists one entry per CDR3 protein. The repertoire has around 30,000 distinct CDR3 sequences, 5% to 7% of them found once; the top ten carry around 23%. Sequencing input: whole blood. Every receptor here comes from an adult who was a healthcare worker with PCR-confirmed SARS-CoV-2 infection or an uninfected control (not recorded which).

This clonotype was seen at least ten times. The J gene is TRBJ1-2, the V gene TRBV18; D uncertain. CDR3 size: 14 residues. CDR1 is KGHSH, CDR2 LQKENI, per germline. V was trimmed by 2 bases and J by 5 bases, leaving 12 bases between them. The CDR3 DNA reads TGTGCCAGCTCACCATCCGACCTGCAGTATGGCTACACCTTC. Translated: CASSPSDLQYGYTF.

The table lists this clonotype with many counts. V gene TRBV18 combines with J gene TRBJ1-1, with TRBD1 as a possible D gene (6 bases). V dropped 0 bases and J dropped 3 bases, with 11 bases sitting between them. The CDR3 consists of 15 residues. CDR1 and CDR2 (germline): KGHSH, LQKENI. DNA for the CDR3: TGTGCCAGCTCACCACCGAAAGGGGGTTACACTGAAGCTTTCTTT. It encodes CASSPPKGGYTEAFF.

This chain uses TRBV2 with TRBJ1-2, with 10 nucleotides matching TRBD1. Germline V gene lookup returns CDR1 SNHLY and CDR2 FYNNEI. Unmatched junction bases numbered 9, after V lost 7 bases and J lost 7 bases. There are 14 residues in the CDR3. CDR3: CASNDRGHLFGYTF. Written as DNA, the CDR3 is TGTGCCAGCAATGACAGGGGGCATCTCTTTGGCTACACCTTC.

The sample holds a few counts of this clonotype. The V call is TRBV19, the J call TRBJ2-2; D not resolved. Germline CDR1 is LNHDA and CDR2 is SQIVND (reference sequence). This CDR3 region has 16 residues. V lost 5 bases, J lost 0 bases, and 13 bases lay in between. CDR3 residues: CASSGRAAANTGELFF. The CDR3, as DNA: TGTGCCAGTAGTGGTCGGGCTGCGGCGAACACCGGGGAGCTGTTTTTT.

V usage is TRBV18 and J usage is TRBJ2-2; TRBD1 or TRBD2 may be the D gene (5 bases each). Per germline, CDR1 KGHSH and CDR2 LQKENI. CDR3 length: 16 amino acids. V was cut by 2 bases and J by 4 bases, with 14 bases left in between. The CDR3 loop is CASSPALVGVTGELFF. CDR3 bases: TGTGCCAGCTCACCAGCCCTGGTGGGGGTCACCGGGGAGCTGTTTTTT.

In this sample, this clonotype turned up a few times. This chain connects TRBV7-3 to TRBJ1-1, with D perhaps matching TRBD1 (5 bases). V was cut by 5 bases and J by 5 bases, with 15 bases left in between. CDR1 and CDR2 from the germline V gene are SGHTA and FQGTGA. The CDR3 runs 14 residues. The CDR3 sequence: CASSQYSRGTEAFF. CDR3 bases: TGTGCCAGCAGCCAGTACTCAAGGGGTACTGAAGCTTTCTTT.

At least ten counts were recorded for this clonotype. The genes are TRBV5-1 and TRBJ2-1; 11 nucleotides agree with TRBD1. CDR3 size: 15 residues. J lost 6 bases, V lost 3 bases, and 5 bases had no gene match. The germline gives CDR1 SGHRS, CDR2 YFSETQ. The CDR3 DNA reads TGCGCCAGCAGCTCGGGACAGGGGGATTCCAATGAGCAGTTCTTC. As protein: CASSSGQGDSNEQFF. Using reference TRBV5-1 and TRBJ2-1 for the parts outside the CDR3, the full variable domain is KAGVTQTPRYLIKTRGQQVTLSCSPISGHRSVSWYQQTPGQGLQFLFEYFSETQRNKGNFPGRFSGRQFSNSRSEMNVSTLELGDSALYLCASSSGQGDSNEQFFGPGTRLTVL.

In this sample, this clonotype turned up a few times. The CDR3 bases are TGTGCCAGCAGTGAGCCGCCGGGGAAATCGGGGTTCTACGAGCAGTACTTC. It codes for CASSEPPGKSGFYEQYF. The chain employs TRBV6-1 and TRBJ2-7; tentative D call: TRBD2 (5 bases). V shed 3 bases and J shed 3 bases, with 21 bases lying between them. Germline lookup yields CDR1 MNHNS and CDR2 SASEGT. The length of the CDR3 is 17 residues.

This clonotype turned up a few times. The genes are TRBV6-5 and TRBJ1-1; 10 bases line up with TRBD1. The CDR3 has 15 amino acids. The V gene's germline CDR1 is MNHEY and CDR2 SVGAGI. J lost 4 bases, V lost 10 bases, and 12 bases had no gene match. The DNA of the CDR3 is TGTGCCACTGCCCTCCCGACAGGGGGCCGCACTGAAGCTTTCTTT. This sequence encodes CATALPTGGRTEAFF.

By share, this clonotype counts as medium-sized. The V call is TRBV30, the J call TRBJ2-4; D call uncertain. CDR3 length equals 14 residues. Germline values: CDR1 GTSNPN, CDR2 SVGIG (reference sequence). V lost 4 bases, J lost 3 bases, and 13 bases lay in between. In DNA form, the CDR3 reads TGTGCCTGGACCCGACGGGCCTTCAAAAACATTCAGTACTTC. It translates to CAWTRRAFKNIQYF.

This clonotype was observed many times. The chain recombines TRBV11-2 with TRBJ1-2, with 7 positions matching TRBD1. J was trimmed by 3 bases and V by 5 bases; bases with no gene match: 6. Germline CDR1 reads SGHAT; CDR2 reads FQNNGV. CDR3 length: 14 residues. The CDR3 sequence is CASSPDGTDYGYTF. CDR3 coding DNA: TGTGCCAGCAGCCCAGACGGGACAGACTATGGCTACACCTTC.

The chain has TRBV28 and TRBJ1-4, with a possible D match to TRBD1 (5 bases). The ends were cut back, 6 bases at V and 0 bases at J, with 11 bases in the middle. CDR1 is MDHEN and CDR2 is SYDVKM in the germline V gene. CDR3 length: 15 amino acids. The CDR3 bases are TGTGCCAGCAGGGGGGTGGATGCAACTAATGAAAAACTGTTTTTT. Amino acid sequence: CASRGVDATNEKLFF.

In its sample, this clonotype was seen many times. The chain combines TRBV5-1 with TRBJ2-3; perhaps D is TRBD1 or TRBD2 (5 bases each). The CDR3 loop spans 18 amino acids. V lost 1 base and J 6 bases, leaving 24 bases between the germline ends. CDR1 SGHRS and CDR2 YFSETQ come from the germline V gene. The CDR3 loop reads CASSLTGPQAGSRDTQYF. The CDR3 nucleotides are TGCGCCAGCAGCTTGACCGGCCCCCAGGCAGGGAGTCGCGATACGCAGTATTTT.

There are a few counts of this clonotype. The rearrangement joins TRBV18 to TRBJ2-2, with 10 bases identical to TRBD2. Germline lookup yields CDR1 KGHSH and CDR2 LQKENI. With 5 bases clipped from V and 1 base from J, the junction kept 4 bases outside the gene matches. CDR3 size: 16 residues. In DNA form, the CDR3 reads TGTGCCAGCTCATCCGGACTAGCGGTGAACACCGGGGAGCTGTTTTTT. Its translation: CASSSGLAVNTGELFF.

This clonotype appeared a few times. This sequence joins TRBV3-1 and TRBJ2-2; D may be TRBD1 (5 bases). The V gene's germline CDR1 is LGHDT and CDR2 YNNKEL (reference sequence). V was shortened by 0 bases and J by 2 bases, with 16 bases between the two germline ends. The CDR3 runs to 18 residues. The CDR3 DNA is TGTGCCAGCAGCCAAGAACGAAGTTGGACAATTAACACCGGGGAGCTGTTTTTT. This encodes CASSQERSWTINTGELFF.

The table lists this clonotype with a few counts. The chain carries TRBV7-2 and TRBJ2-7, with 7 bases that match TRBD1. Germline values: CDR1 SGHTA, CDR2 FQGNSA. V trimming: 2 bases; J trimming: 2 bases; junction bases outside the gene matches: 6. There are 15 residues in the CDR3. CDR3 in DNA: TGTGCCAGCAGCTTATATGCCGACAGGGCCTACGAGCAGTACTTC. Amino acids: CASSLYADRAYEQYF.

For this clonotype: With a much larger clone just one base away, this may be a read error. This chain joins TRBV7-8 and TRBJ2-7, with TRBD2 identical over 10 bases. Germline V lookup: CDR1 SGHVS, CDR2 FQNEAQ. This CDR3 comprises 15 residues. V trimming: 4 bases; J trimming: 6 bases; junction bases outside the gene matches: 9. The CDR3 spells CASSYPSGSSCEQYF. CDR3 bases: TGTGCCAGCAGCTACCCTAGCGGGAGTAGTTGCGAGCAGTACTTC.

The chain employs TRBV11-2 and TRBJ2-4, with a possible D match to TRBD2 (6 bases). The CDR3 covers 13 residues. CDR1 is SGHAT, CDR2 FQNNGV, per germline. The CDR3 nucleotides are TGTGCTACCGGGGGACCGGCCAAAAACATTCAGTACTTC. Amino acids: CATGGPAKNIQYF.

This clonotype showed up many times. The chain carries TRBV19 and TRBJ2-3; the D gene is possibly TRBD2 (5 bases). Germline CDR1 and CDR2: LNHDA and SQIVND (reference sequence). Trimming removed 5 bases from V and 2 bases from J, with 11 bases in between. CDR3 length: 14 residues. This chain's CDR3 is CASSPTGITDTQYF. The CDR3 nucleotides are TGTGCCAGTAGTCCCACGGGAATCACAGATACGCAGTATTTT. The full variable domain, in which reference TRBV19 and TRBJ2-3 provide the parts outside the CDR3, is DGGITQSPKYLFRKEGQNVTLSCEQNLNHDAMYWYRQDPGQGLRLIYYSQIVNDFQKGDIAEGYSVSREKKESFPLTVTSAQKNPTAFYLCASSPTGITDTQYFGPGTRLTVL.

The sample holds a few counts of this clonotype. The J gene is TRBJ2-7, the V gene TRBV27, with 9 bases that match TRBD2. Germline assignment: CDR1 MNHEY and CDR2 SMNVEV (reference sequence). V dropped 2 bases and J dropped 6; count of bases not matched to a gene: 2. The CDR3 is made up of 13 amino acids. DNA of the CDR3: TGTGCCAGCAGTTTAGTAGCGGGGGTCGAGCAGTACTTC. This encodes CASSLVAGVEQYF.

This clonotype occurred many times. This rearrangement joins TRBV6-6 to TRBJ1-2; D remains unclear. V gave up 4 bases and J gave up 2 bases, with 20 bases separating them. Germline loops: CDR1 MNHNY, CDR2 SVGAGI (reference sequence). This CDR3 is built from 17 residues. The CDR3 loop reads CASSSDGARTTNYGYTF. The CDR3 DNA is TGTGCCAGCAGTTCCGACGGCGCCAGAACGACAAACTATGGCTACACCTTC.

The chain couples TRBV11-3 to TRBJ2-3, with a possible D match to TRBD2 (6 bases). This CDR3 region has 16 residues. V was clipped by 5 bases and J by 0 bases, with 15 bases between them. Germline CDR1 is SGHNT and CDR2 is YENEEA. CDR3 protein: CASSPGSMTSTDTQYF. The CDR3 nucleotides read TGTGCCAGCAGCCCCGGGAGCATGACTAGCACAGATACGCAGTATTTT. The full variable domain, its missing parts supplied by reference TRBV11-3 and TRBJ2-3, is EAGVVQSPRYKIIEKKQPVAFWCNPISGHNTLYWYLQNLGQGPELLIRYENEEAVDDSQLPKDRFSAERLKGVDSTLKIQPAELGDSAVYLCASSPGSMTSTDTQYFGPGTRLTVL.

This clonotype was seen only a few times. The chain combines TRBV5-1 with TRBJ2-7, with TRBD2 matching 13 bases. With V trimmed by 7 bases and J by 3 bases, 4 bases remained unmatched. Germline CDR1 is SGHRS and CDR2 is YFSETQ. The CDR3 is made up of 14 amino acids. In nucleotides, the CDR3 is TGCGCCAGCCGAGGGACTAGCGGGGACTACGAGCAGTACTTC. Its protein is CASRGTSGDYEQYF.